This TCR beta chain originates from a study of CD8+CD57+ T cells in acquired aplastic anemia. About the study: Sorted CD4+ and CD8+ cells gave a mean 3.2 ug DNA, range 0.2 to 27.4 ug. Healthy CD8+ samples averaged about 11.0 million reads.

The template used for profiling TCR beta VDJ and CDR3 was genomic DNA. TCRdb re-called the reads through MiXCR, storing one row per CDR3 protein. This sample has 95,000 to 120,000 distinct CDR3 sequences, with approximately 48% found just once. This CDR3 has 15 amino acids. Deletions cut 0 bases from V and 8 bases from J, with 16 bases between. Germline V CDR1 and CDR2: LNHNV, YYDKDF (reference sequence). This receptor was obtained from a human donor in good health, serving as a control. The V call is TRBV15, the J call TRBJ1-2; D is unresolved. Material for sequencing was sorted CD4+, CD8+, or CD8+CD57+ T cells (not recorded which) from PBMCs. The CDR3 loop is CATSRDGNGPGGYTF. CDR3 coding DNA: TGTGCCACCAGCAGAGATGGTAACGGGCCGGGGGGCTACACCTTC.